The source of this T cell receptor (beta chain) is a study of blood T cell repertoires in COVID-19. The protocol was immunoSEQ multiplex PCR, while the TCRdb copy is restricted to in-frame clones and leaves out a portion. Seen here are more than 200,000 clones, 80% to 85% observed once, and the top ten hold 4.4%. This clonotype was sampled from a man aged 50 or older with active or convalescent COVID-19. Sequenced sample: peripheral blood.

This CDR3 is CASSGRLAGGPWDTQYF. Here the CDR3 DNA reads TGTGCCAGCAGCGGACGACTAGCGGGGGGGCCTTGGGATACGCAGTATTTT. The chain couples TRBV7-2 to TRBJ2-3, with TRBD2 matching 14 bases. Germline lookup yields CDR1 SGHTA and CDR2 FQGNSA. The CDR3 has 17 residues. Losses at the gene ends were 5 bases for V and 6 bases for J; bases not matched to a gene: 10.